One and the same sample provided the 19 T cell receptor beta chains below, sequenced in a study of T cell repertoires in cytomegalovirus infection. One entry per CDR3 protein results from TCRdb running MiXCR on the reads. The top ten clones hold 20% of a sample with about 340,000 distinct CDR3 sequences, approximately 32% of them seen once. For these TCRs, the target antigens are not known. Sequencing used cultured PBMCs, obtained from culture after CMV antigen stimulation. The source is a human donor in good health (CMV status not recorded). Some clones in this sample may be carry-over from other donors' samples.

This clonotype was detected many times. The chain combines TRBV7-8 with TRBJ1-6; 7 bases are shared with TRBD1. Germline CDR1 SGHVS, CDR2 FQNEAQ. Trimming took 7 bases from V and 10 from J; bases not matched to a gene: 7. CDR3 length equals 13 residues. The CDR3 loop reads CASIRDSKSPLHF. DNA for the CDR3: TGTGCCAGCATCAGGGACAGCAAATCACCCCTCCACTTT.

This clonotype appeared many times. The gene calls are TRBV2 and TRBJ1-1; D gene unclear. Germline V gene sequence: CDR1 SNHLY, CDR2 FYNNEI. The CDR3 consists of 14 residues. The V end lost 4 bases, the J end lost 0 bases, and 9 bases lay between the germline ends. CDR3 bases: TGTGCCAGCAGTGTGAACGGCATGAACACTGAAGCTTTCTTT. Translating gives CASSVNGMNTEAFF.

This clonotype was observed once. This sequence joins TRBV6-8 and TRBJ1-2; D remains unclear. Trimming pared 5 bases from V and 2 bases from J, leaving 15 bases between. The CDR3 spans 15 residues. CDR1 is MNHGY and CDR2 is SAAAGT in the germline V gene. The CDR3 nucleotides read TGTGCCAGCAGTGCTTTCGGAGTTAGCAACTATGGCTACACCTTC. As protein: CASSAFGVSNYGYTF.

The V gene is TRBV12-3 or TRBV12-4, the J gene TRBJ2-7; 9 nucleotides agree with TRBD1. V gave up 5 bases and J gave up 10 bases; unmatched junction bases: 6. The CDR3 sequence is 12 residues long. For the CDR3, the DNA is TGTGCCAGCAGTGCCCGGACAGGGGCTCAGTACTTC. It specifies CASSARTGAQYF.

The chain links TRBV7-2 to TRBJ2-2, with D unclear. There are 14 residues in the CDR3. Per germline, CDR1 SGHTA and CDR2 FQGNSA. V lost 5 bases to trimming and J lost 1 base, with 8 bases between them. This chain's CDR3 is CASSRRLNTGELFF. CDR3 sequence (DNA): TGTGCCAGCAGCCGTCGATTGAACACCGGGGAGCTGTTTTTT.

The sample holds a few counts of this clonotype. This could be a read error, since a much larger clone is one nucleotide away. This sequence joins TRBV7-6 and TRBJ2-7; 12 nucleotides agree with TRBD1. The V and J ends lost 5 bases and 0 bases, in that order; junction bases with no gene match: 2. This CDR3 is built from 15 residues. Germline-derived CDR1 and CDR2 are SGHVS and FNYEAQ. The CDR3 here is CASSRDRGHSYEQYF. Written as DNA, the CDR3 is TGTGCCAGCAGCCGGGACAGGGGGCACTCCTACGAGCAGTACTTC. The entire variable domain, with the rest obtained from reference TRBV7-6 and TRBJ2-7, is as follows: GAGVSQSPRYKVTKRGQDVALRCDPISGHVSLYWYRQALGQGPEFLTYFNYEAQQDKSGLPNDRFSAERPEGSISTLTIQRTEQRDSAMYRCASSRDRGHSYEQYFGPGTRLTVT.

The chain joins TRBV12-3 or TRBV12-4 to TRBJ2-7; no definite D call. The CDR3 consists of 15 residues. V lost 4 bases and J lost 0, with 13 bases in between. The CDR3 region has the DNA TGTGCCAGCAGTTGGAAGGGTACGAGCTCCTACGAGCAGTACTTC. It translates to CASSWKGTSSYEQYF.

This clonotype has more than one count but fewer than ten. The chain joins TRBV7-9 to TRBJ1-6; no definite D call. CDR1 and CDR2 from the germline V gene are SEHNR and FQNEAQ (reference sequence). V was trimmed by 5 bases and J by 7 bases, leaving 12 bases between them. The CDR3 is made up of 14 amino acids. CDR3 nucleotide sequence: TGTGCCAGCAGCACCGGCAGCCTGAATTCACCCCTCCACTTT. Protein: CASSTGSLNSPLHF.

The chain links TRBV12-3 or TRBV12-4 to TRBJ1-4; D gene unclear. CDR3 length equals 15 residues. V lost 5 bases to trimming and J lost 8 bases, with 18 bases between them. CDR3 amino acids: CASSPRQDGAEKLFF. The CDR3 nucleotides read TGTGCCAGCAGTCCACGACAAGACGGTGCAGAAAAACTGTTTTTT.

This clonotype was observed a handful of times. The J gene is TRBJ2-1, the V gene TRBV2, with D possibly called TRBD1 or TRBD2 (5 bases each). Germline-derived CDR1 and CDR2 are SNHLY and FYNNEI. V was cut by 8 bases and J by 2 bases, with 13 bases left in between. The CDR3 consists of 14 residues. The CDR3, as DNA: TGTGCCAGCGGGAGTGCAGGGCCCTACAATGAGCAGTTCTTC. Amino acid sequence: CASGSAGPYNEQFF.

This clonotype was seen more than once but under ten times. This chain connects TRBV6-6 to TRBJ1-2; a weak D match, TRBD1 (6 bases). Trimming shortened V by 11 bases and J by 1 base, and 17 bases separated the two germline ends. This CDR3 has 14 residues. CDR1 is MNHNY, CDR2 SVGAGI, per germline (reference sequence). CDR3 coding DNA: TGTGCCGTCCAGGGGAACAGGAATAACTATGGCTACACCTTC. Protein: CAVQGNRNNYGYTF.

There are a few counts of this clonotype. The genes are TRBV7-2 and TRBJ2-2, with 7 nucleotides matching TRBD2. V shed 5 bases and J 3 bases; nucleotides not matched to a gene: 6. The germline CDR1 and CDR2 sequences are SGHTA and FQGNSA. The CDR3 consists of 15 residues. CDR3 residues: CASSRRGRDTGELFF. Written as DNA, the CDR3 is TGTGCCAGCAGCAGACGAGGGAGGGACACCGGGGAGCTGTTTTTT.

This clonotype has only one observation. The J gene is TRBJ2-5, the V gene TRBV12-3 or TRBV12-4; D is unclear. V was trimmed by 2 bases and J by 7 bases, leaving 14 bases between them. CDR3 length: 14 residues. CDR3 amino acids: CASSLQAASGTQYF. DNA of the CDR3: TGTGCCAGCAGTTTACAGGCGGCATCTGGGACCCAGTACTTC.

This clonotype was picked up a small number of times. The rearrangement links TRBV11-2 to TRBJ1-1; D is uncertain. Germline CDR1 reads SGHAT; CDR2 reads FQNNGV. The CDR3 length is 14 residues. Deletions cut 0 bases from V and 12 bases from J, with 17 bases between. DNA for the CDR3: TGTGCCAGCAGCTTAGAGCCGCGCCCCCTCGGGTCTTTCTTT. Amino acids: CASSLEPRPLGSFF. The variable domain in full, completed from reference TRBV11-2 and TRBJ1-1, reads EAGVAQSPRYKIIEKRQSVAFWCNPISGHATLYWYQQILGQGPKLLIQFQNNGVVDDSQLPKDRFSAERLKGVDSTLKIQPAKLEDSAVYLCASSLEPRPLGSFFGQGTRLTVV.

This clonotype showed up just a few times. The V call is TRBV10-3, the J call TRBJ2-3, with 13 bases fitting TRBD2. Germline V lookup: CDR1 ENHRY, CDR2 SYGVKD. Trimming removed 0 bases from V and 3 bases from J; junction bases left unmatched: 0. The CDR3 extends over 16 amino acids. The CDR3, as DNA: TGTGCCATCAGTGAGTCGGGACTAGCGGGAACAGATACGCAGTATTTT. Translating it yields CAISESGLAGTDTQYF.

This clonotype was counted only a few times. The V and J genes are TRBV12-3 or TRBV12-4 and TRBJ2-7, with D tentatively TRBD2 (5 bases). The CDR3 consists of 13 residues. Deletions cut 0 bases from V and 12 bases from J, with 15 bases between. The CDR3 DNA sequence: TGTGCCAGCAGTTTAGCGACGGGAACGGCGGGGTACTTC. Protein product: CASSLATGTAGYF.

This clonotype was counted only a few times. CDR3 loop: CASSLTGAEQFF. The CDR3 coding sequence is TGTGCCAGCAGTTTGACAGGGGCTGAGCAGTTCTTC. J is TRBJ2-1 and V is TRBV28, with TRBD1 identical over 8 bases. The CDR3 spans 12 residues. Germline CDR1 and CDR2: MDHEN and SYDVKM. The V segment lost 3 bases and the J segment 9 bases; nucleotides outside the gene matches: 1.

The V and J genes are TRBV7-9 and TRBJ1-2; TRBD1 matches at 8 bases. The V gene's germline CDR1 is SEHNR and CDR2 FQNEAQ (reference sequence). Trimming at V came to 5 bases and at J to 5 bases, leaving 13 bases not matched to a gene. CDR3 length equals 16 residues. Written as DNA, the CDR3 is TGTGCCAGCAGCCCGCGCCCCGACAGGGGAGATTATGGCTACACCTTC. It is translated as CASSPRPDRGDYGYTF. The full variable domain, rest sourced from reference TRBV7-9 and TRBJ1-2, is DTGVSQNPRHKITKRGQNVTFRCDPISEHNRLYWYRQTLGQGPEFLTYFQNEAQLEKSRLLSDRFSAERPKGSFSTLEIQRTEQGDSAMYLCASSPRPDRGDYGYTFGSGTRLTVV.

The chain uses TRBV7-8 and TRBJ2-1; 10 nucleotides agree with TRBD2. V shed 2 bases, J shed 9 bases, and the junction held 16 bases outside the gene matches. CDR3 length: 18 residues. Germline V gene sequence: CDR1 SGHVS, CDR2 FQNEAQ. DNA of the CDR3: TGTGCCAGCAGCTTACGAAATAAGGGGAGCGGGAGGGCCCTTGAGCAGTTCTTC. Translation gives CASSLRNKGSGRALEQFF.